Listed below are T cell receptor beta chains from one sample, sequenced in a study of glioma-infiltrating T cells. TCRdb called the multiplex PCR reads again in MiXCR, with one record for every CDR3 protein. The table records approximately 45,000 distinct CDR3 sequences, around 24% of them present only once. Source material: glioma tissue, nonneoplastic brain tissue, or PBMCs (not recorded which). These receptor sequences come from a human donor with low-grade glioma or glioblastoma, undergoing nonglioma brain surgery, or in good health (not recorded which). The CDR3 runs from the conserved cysteine through the conserved F or W. The D gene is left open where the match is weak. A clone size is listed for some rows: how often the clone was seen (once, few, many), or a class if it is expanded.

cdr3_nt cdr3_aa j_call d_call clone_size v_call
TGTGCCAGCAGCTTAAAATTAGGGGGTCAGCCCCAGCATTTT CASSLKLGGQPQHF TRBJ1-5 . many TRBV13
TGTGCCATCAGTGAGTCGACTCTCGAGACCCAGTACTTC CAISESTLETQYF TRBJ2-5 . . TRBV10-3
TGTGCCAGCAGCCCGGACGAGGAGGAGACCCAGTACTTC CASSPDEEETQYF TRBJ2-5 . many TRBV7-9
TGTGCCAGCAACCAGGGAACCGGTCAGCCCCAGCATTTT CASNQGTGQPQHF TRBJ1-5 . medium-sized TRBV6-2/TRBV6-3
TGTGCCAGCAGCTCCACCCGGGGCGGGACACCCCTCCACTTT CASSSTRGGTPLHF TRBJ1-6 . many TRBV7-2
TGCAGTGCTCTGGACAGGGGGCAGGATGCTTTCTTT CSALDRGQDAFF TRBJ1-1 TRBD1 many TRBV20-1
TGTGCCAGCAGCTATCGGGTGGAAGCTTTCTTT CASSYRVEAFF TRBJ1-1 . many TRBV11-2
TGTGCCAGCAGTGGGGCGGGACAGGGGGCAAATTCACCCCTCCACTTT CASSGAGQGANSPLHF TRBJ1-6 TRBD1 . TRBV25-1
TGTGCCAGCAGTGGTGGGACTAGCCAAGAGACCCAGTACTTC CASSGGTSQETQYF TRBJ2-5 TRBD2 many TRBV2
TGCAGTGCTAGAGCAAAGGGGCTCGGAGAGACCCAGTACTTC CSARAKGLGETQYF TRBJ2-5 . many TRBV20-1
TGCGCCAGCAGCTTGGTTGGGCGGGGGGGCGACGACGAGCAGTACTTC CASSLVGRGGDDEQYF TRBJ2-7 TRBD2 . TRBV5-1
TGTGCCAGCAGCCAAAGTTTAGCGGGGGCTTATGGCTACACCTTC CASSQSLAGAYGYTF TRBJ1-2 . many TRBV3-1
TGTGCCAGCAGCTTCGGACTAGCCCCCGGTGAGCAGTTCTTC CASSFGLAPGEQFF TRBJ2-1 TRBD2 many TRBV7-9
TGTGCCAGCAGCTCAAGGATGGGCACAGATACGCAGTATTTT CASSSRMGTDTQYF TRBJ2-3 . . TRBV11-2
TGTGCCAGCAGAAACTCTCCCCTGAGGGCGGGGCTGGAGACCCAGTACTTC CASRNSPLRAGLETQYF TRBJ2-5 . many TRBV28
TGTGCCAGCAGCTCAATGGACGCCCCGTCCTTAAACACCATATATTTT CASSSMDAPSLNTIYF TRBJ1-3 . many TRBV3-1
TGCAGCTTTGGAGGGACAGGGTCCGGAAACACCATATATTTT CSFGGTGSGNTIYF TRBJ1-3 TRBD1 . TRBV29-1
TGCAGCGTTGTGAGGGACGCTCCCCCTGAGAACACTGAAGCTTTCTTT CSVVRDAPPENTEAFF TRBJ1-1 . . TRBV29-1
TGTGCCAGCAGTTCAGAGTATCCCCTCCACTTT CASSSEYPLHF TRBJ1-6 . many TRBV2
TGTGCCAGCAGCTCCTCGGGGCAGGCCTCCTACGAGCAGTACTTC CASSSSGQASYEQYF TRBJ2-7 . many TRBV7-9
TGCAGTGCTAGAGACGACCCTCAAACGAACACTGAAGCTTTCTTT CSARDDPQTNTEAFF TRBJ1-1 . many TRBV20-1
TGTGCCACCAGCAGCCGGGGGACTAACGGGAATACAGATACGCAGTATTTT CATSSRGTNGNTDTQYF TRBJ2-3 TRBD2 . TRBV15
TGCGCCAGCAGCCCCCGACAGGGAATCGATACGCAGTATTTT CASSPRQGIDTQYF TRBJ2-3 TRBD1 many TRBV5-1
TGCAGTGCTAGAATCCAGGGTGGTAGCAATCAGCCCCAGCATTTT CSARIQGGSNQPQHF TRBJ1-5 . many TRBV20-1
TGTGCCAGCAGTTTATGGGGAGAAGGCCCCCAGGAAGCTTTCTTT CASSLWGEGPQEAFF TRBJ1-1 . . TRBV27
TGTGCCGCCAGCAGTCAGCCGGGGCTAGCGGGTGAGCAGTTCTTC CAASSQPGLAGEQFF TRBJ2-1 TRBD2 few TRBV15
TGCGCCAGCAGCACCCCAGGGGCTGCGGACACTGAAGCTTTCTTT CASSTPGAADTEAFF TRBJ1-1 . many TRBV4-1
TGTGCCAGCAGTGGGGGGAATAGTCAGCCCCAGCATTTT CASSGGNSQPQHF TRBJ1-5 . few TRBV2
TGTGCCAGCATCCCCTACGGGCTAGCGGGCACAGATACGCAGTATTTT CASIPYGLAGTDTQYF TRBJ2-3 TRBD2 many TRBV6-1
TGCAGTGCTAGAGGAGATCCGACAGGGTTCAATCAGCCCCAGCATTTT CSARGDPTGFNQPQHF TRBJ1-5 TRBD1 many TRBV20-1
TGTGCCAGCTCAGTCCGGACAGGGGGGGACACTGAAGCTTTCTTT CASSVRTGGDTEAFF TRBJ1-1 TRBD1 many TRBV18
TGTGCCATCAGTGAGTCCCCTGACAAAGGATCGCAGTATTTT CAISESPDKGSQYF TRBJ2-3 . many TRBV10-3